These 26 T cell receptor beta chains originate from one sample sequenced in a study of T cells in Graves' hyperthyroidism and ophthalmopathy. Authors of the study amplified TCR beta CDR3 regions from RNA transcripts. HTBI primers were used for first-round RT-PCR of the TCR CDR3. A single record per CDR3 protein comes from TCRdb applying MiXCR to the multiplex PCR reads. The sample consists of 37,000 or so distinct CDR3 sequences, around 53% of them appearing once. Source material: blood. These receptors originate from a man aged 35-49 years with Graves' ophthalmopathy.

This clonotype was detected ten times or more. The chain is built from TRBV28 and TRBJ2-2, with 11 bases that match TRBD2. The CDR3 is 17 residues long. CDR1 is MDHEN, CDR2 SYDVKM, per germline. V lost 8 bases and J lost 5; bases outside the gene matches: 13. In DNA, the CDR3 is TGTGCCAGCGGAAATAGCGGGAGGGCCCTCTATACCGGGGAGCTGTTTTTT. Residues: CASGNSGRALYTGELFF.

J is TRBJ1-5 and V is TRBV10-2; D perhaps matches TRBD1 (5 bases). Germline CDR1 is WSHSY and CDR2 is SAAADI. The CDR3 has 13 residues. The V end was cut by 2 bases, the J end by 4 bases, with 6 bases between. The chain's CDR3 is CASSERGNQPQHF. CDR3 bases: TGCGCCAGCAGTGAGAGGGGAAATCAGCCCCAGCATTTT.

The chain combines TRBV24-1 with TRBJ2-5; 13 bases are shared with TRBD2. CDR1 and CDR2 from the germline V gene are KGHDR and SFDVKD. The CDR3 covers 23 residues. The V segment lost 9 bases and the J segment 7 bases; nucleotides outside the gene matches: 34. In DNA form, the CDR3 reads TGTGCCACCCCAGGCGTTACAGGGGGCGGCCAAGATCACCTGGGACTAGCGGGGAGGACCCAGTACTTC. This translates into CATPGVTGGGQDHLGLAGRTQYF.

The chain has TRBV9 and TRBJ1-5; a possible D gene is TRBD1 (6 bases). Deletions cut 0 bases from V and 11 bases from J, with 21 bases between. From germline, CDR1 is SGDLS and CDR2 YYNGEE. The CDR3 loop spans 16 amino acids. The CDR3 reads CASSVGWGHLGETQHF. CDR3 coding DNA: TGTGCCAGCAGCGTAGGGTGGGGACATCTAGGGGAGACCCAGCATTTT.

V usage is TRBV10-2 and J usage is TRBJ2-7, with D possibly being TRBD2 (7 bases). Germline CDR1 and CDR2: WSHSY and SAAADI. Trimming removed 6 bases at V and 5 bases at J, with 26 bases between. CDR3 length equals 17 residues. The CDR3 bases are TGCGCCAGCAGCTTTACCCCGGGGGCTAGCGGCAGGAACGAGCAGTACTTC. Translated: CASSFTPGASGRNEQYF.

This clonotype was counted many times. The chain combines TRBV14 with TRBJ2-5; tentative D call: TRBD2 (6 bases). The germline gives CDR1 SGHDN, CDR2 FVKESK. Trimming removed 3 bases at V and 5 bases at J, with 13 bases between. There are 14 residues in the CDR3. CDR3 residues: CASSHPRLAETQYF. The CDR3, as DNA: TGTGCCAGCAGCCACCCAAGGCTAGCGGAGACCCAGTACTTC.

This clonotype came up once. It is unclear where the CDR3 begins or ends on the DNA, so no DNA is shown, and the CDR3 is as TCRdb lists it. This chain connects TRBV28 to TRBJ2-1; the table's D call of TRBD2 was not tested on the DNA. The CDR3 extends over 21 residues, inclusive of both ends. Germline loops: CDR1 MDHEN, CDR2 SYDVKM. This CDR3 reads CASSFYICSATLLGVGREQFF.

The rearrangement joins TRBV9 to TRBJ1-3, with TRBD1 as a possible D gene (6 bases). The CDR3 totals 17 residues. The germline CDR1 and CDR2 sequences are SGDLS and YYNGEE. V was cut by 5 bases and J by 4 bases, with 22 bases left in between. The CDR3 nucleotides read TGTGCCAGCAGTCCCAGAGTTCCAGACAGGAGCGGAAACACCATATATTTT. Translation gives CASSPRVPDRSGNTIYF.

This clonotype has at least ten counts. The chain recombines TRBV7-2 with TRBJ2-2; no definite D call. Trimming took 6 bases from V and 0 from J, leaving 11 bases between them. The CDR3 length is 15 residues. The germline V gene has CDR1 SGHTA and CDR2 FQGNSA. The CDR3 nucleotides are TGTGCCAGCAGATTTGGAAAAACGAACACCGGGGAGCTGTTTTTT. Its protein product is CASRFGKTNTGELFF.

The rearrangement links TRBV20-1 to TRBJ2-1, with 11 bases that match TRBD2. Germline CDR1 reads DFQATT; CDR2 reads SNEGSKA (reference sequence). This CDR3 is built from 19 residues. V dropped 7 bases and J dropped 6; count of bases not matched to a gene: 23. The CDR3 nucleotides are TGCAGTGGAACTCAGCCGCGACTAGCGGGACCCTGTCACCCCAATGAGCAGTTCTTC. It is translated as CSGTQPRLAGPCHPNEQFF.

With regard to this clonotype: This may arise from a read error, as a much more abundant clone is one base away. The CDR3, as DNA: TGTGCCAGCAGCGTCGCCCGAGGCCGCCTTACCTTCACTGAAGCTTTCTTT. Encoded protein: CASSVARGRLTFTEAFF. The chain uses TRBV11-2 and TRBJ1-1, with D unresolved. The CDR3 length is 17 residues. V was pared by 5 bases and J by 4 bases, with 23 bases between. CDR1 SGHAT and CDR2 FQNNGV come from the germline V gene. Variable domain in full (rest from reference TRBV11-2 and TRBJ1-1): EAGVAQSPRYKIIEKRQSVAFWCNPISGHATLYWYQQILGQGPKLLIQFQNNGVVDDSQLPKDRFSAERLKGVDSTLKIQPAKLEDSAVYLCASSVARGRLTFTEAFFGQGTRLTVV.

This sequence joins TRBV10-1 and TRBJ2-1; 9 bases are shared with TRBD2. The CDR3 has 14 amino acids. CDR1 and CDR2 from the germline V gene are WNHNN and SYGVQD (reference sequence). V was clipped by 3 bases and J by 12 bases; unmatched bases: 9. The CDR3 coding sequence is TGCGCCAGCAGTGATCTAGCGGGAAGCGGTACGCAGTTCTTC. Its protein product is CASSDLAGSGTQFF.

The V call is TRBV12-3 or TRBV12-4, the J call TRBJ2-7; 8 bases line up with TRBD1. This CDR3 contains 14 residues. After removal of 6 bases from V and 3 bases from J, the junction contained 7 bases not matched to a gene. This chain's CDR3 is CASSSRTGYYEQYF. The CDR3 region has the DNA TGTGCCAGCAGCTCCCGGACAGGGTACTACGAGCAGTACTTC.

This chain links TRBV20-1 with TRBJ2-1; 11 bases match TRBD2. Trimming removed 0 bases from V and 12 bases from J; junction bases left unmatched: 13. Germline CDR1 DFQATT, CDR2 SNEGSKA (reference sequence). CDR3 size: 16 residues. CDR3 residues: CSARDPTSGSTDTQFF. The CDR3 DNA is TGCAGTGCTAGAGATCCCACTAGCGGGAGCACAGATACGCAGTTCTTC.

In regard to this clonotype: A much larger clone lies a single base off, so this may be a read error. For the CDR3, the DNA is TGTGCCAGCAGTTGGGACATCCCTTTTTACAATGAGCAGTACTTC. Protein sequence: CASSWDIPFYNEQYF. This chain links TRBV28 with TRBJ2-5; tentative D call: TRBD1 (6 bases). CDR1 is MDHEN, CDR2 SYDVKM, per germline. V dropped 4 bases and J dropped 11 bases, with 23 bases sitting between them. The CDR3 is made up of 15 amino acids.

V gene TRBV7-2 combines with J gene TRBJ2-3; 7 bases fit TRBD2. Trimming took 1 base from V and 9 from J; bases not matched to a gene: 4. Germline V gives CDR1 SGHTA, CDR2 FQGNSA. The CDR3 runs 13 residues. The chain's CDR3 is CASSLDMGGTQYF. In nucleotides, the CDR3 is TGTGCCAGCAGCTTAGATATGGGGGGGACGCAGTATTTT.

This chain connects TRBV7-6 to TRBJ2-3; the match to TRBD2 covers 12 bases. V shed 5 bases, J shed 1 base, and the junction held 4 bases outside the gene matches. The germline CDR1 and CDR2 sequences are SGHVS and FNYEAQ. The CDR3 consists of 16 residues. The chain's CDR3 is CASSPSSGGGTDTQYF. The CDR3 nucleotides read TGTGCCAGCAGCCCGTCTAGCGGGGGGGGCACAGATACGCAGTATTTT.

A note on this clonotype: Compared with germline, one end of the junction differs, possibly owing to a read error. The chain links TRBV5-1 to TRBJ2-3, with TRBD2 as a possible D gene (5 bases). Per the germline V gene, CDR1 is SGHRS and CDR2 is YFSETQ. The length of the CDR3 is 15 residues. The CDR3 region has the DNA TGCGCCAGCAGCAAGGACGGGATAAGCACAGATACGCGGTATTTT. It encodes CASSKDGISTDTRYF.

Notes on this clonotype: No conserved phenylalanine or tryptophan ends this CDR3, so it is likely a read error. This chain joins TRBV7-9 and TRBJ2-7, with D possibly TRBD2 on 6 matching bases. Germline CDR1 reads SEHNR; CDR2 reads FQNEAQ (reference sequence). CDR3 length: 14 residues. CDR3 DNA: TGTACCAGCAGCCCGGTGGGGGGAGGTTACGAGCAGTACATC. Translating gives CTSSPVGGGYEQYI.

This chain links TRBV2 with TRBJ1-4, with 10 bases that match TRBD1. Unmatched junction bases numbered 5, after V lost 8 bases and J lost 5 bases. The CDR3 runs 14 residues. Looked up from germline, CDR1 is SNHLY and CDR2 is FYNNEI. In DNA form, the CDR3 reads TGTGCCAGCGGGAGGGACAGGGGCAATGAAAAACTGTTTTTT. Its protein is CASGRDRGNEKLFF. The variable domain in full, with the rest retrieved from reference TRBV2 and TRBJ1-4, is EPEVTQTPSHQVTQMGQEVILRCVPISNHLYFYWYRQILGQKVEFLVSFYNNEISEKSEIFDDQFSVERPDGSNFTLKIRSTKLEDSAMYFCASGRDRGNEKLFFGSGTQLSVL.

As to this clonotype: Germline is not matched at one junction end, which may reflect a read error. This chain connects TRBV2 to TRBJ2-4, with 12 bases fitting TRBD2. This CDR3 comprises 18 residues. Per germline, CDR1 SNHLY and CDR2 FYNNEI. DNA for the CDR3: TGTGCCAGCAATGATGGACTAGCGGGAAATGGTGTCAAAAACATCCAGTGCTTC. Amino acids: CASNDGLAGNGVKNIQCF. Filled out from reference TRBV2 and TRBJ2-4, the complete variable domain reads EPEVTQTPSHQVTQMGQEVILRCVPISNHLYFYWYRQILGQKVEFLVSFYNNEISEKSEIFDDQFSVERPDGSNFTLKIRSTKLEDSAMYFCASNDGLAGNGVKNIQCFGAGTRLSVL.

The sample holds many counts of this clonotype. V gene TRBV7-9 combines with J gene TRBJ2-2, with 7 nucleotides matching TRBD2. There are 14 residues in the CDR3. J lost 4 bases, V lost 2 bases, and 1 base had no gene match. CDR1 and CDR2 from the germline V gene are SEHNR and FQNEAQ (reference sequence). The CDR3 sequence is CASSLLAATGELFF. CDR3 coding DNA: TGTGCCAGCAGCTTACTAGCGGCCACCGGGGAGCTGTTTTTT.

Concerning this clonotype itself: A read error may explain this, as a much larger clone is one base away. The gene calls are TRBV7-7 and TRBJ2-5; 14 bases fit TRBD2. J was trimmed by 3 bases and V by 8 bases; bases with no gene match: 5. CDR1 and CDR2 from the germline V gene are SSHAT and FNYEAQ (reference sequence). The length of the CDR3 is 15 residues. CDR3 in amino acids: CASSLGLAGEETQYF. The CDR3, as DNA: TGTGCCAGCTCACTGGGACTAGCGGGAGAAGAGACCCAGTACTTC. Supplemented by reference TRBV7-7 and TRBJ2-5, the full variable domain reads GAGVSQSPRYKVTKRGQDVTLRCDPISSHATLYWYQQALGQGPEFLTYFNYEAQPDKSGLPSDRFSAERPEGSISTLTIQRTEQRDSAMYRCASSLGLAGEETQYFGPGTRLLVL.

The chain is built from TRBV7-9 and TRBJ1-1; D gene uncertain. The V end lost 2 bases, the J end lost 4 bases, and 5 bases lay between the germline ends. Germline V lookup: CDR1 SEHNR, CDR2 FQNEAQ (reference sequence). The CDR3 has 12 residues. For the CDR3, the DNA is TGTGCCAGCAGCTTACGTGGCACTGAAGCTTTCTTT. This translates into CASSLRGTEAFF. Full variable domain (missing parts from reference TRBV7-9 and TRBJ1-1): DTGVSQNPRHKITKRGQNVTFRCDPISEHNRLYWYRQTLGQGPEFLTYFQNEAQLEKSRLLSDRFSAERPKGSFSTLEIQRTEQGDSAMYLCASSLRGTEAFFGQGTRLTVV.

This clonotype has a count of ten or more. This chain connects TRBV20-1 to TRBJ2-1; 15 bases line up with TRBD2. V was pared by 5 bases and J by 7 bases, with 9 bases of the junction left unmatched. This CDR3 has 16 residues. Germline V CDR1 and CDR2: DFQATT, SNEGSKA (reference sequence). In nucleotides, the CDR3 is TGCAGTGCTCCCCGGACTAGCGGGAGGGCCGGGAATGAGCAGTTCTTC. It codes for CSAPRTSGRAGNEQFF.

This clonotype was detected many times. V usage is TRBV11-2 and J usage is TRBJ2-3; 9 positions match TRBD1. Trimming cost V 1 base and J 5 bases; bases outside gene matches: 4. CDR3 length: 15 amino acids. Germline V lookup: CDR1 SGHAT, CDR2 FQNNGV. CDR3 protein: CASSLGGQGLDTQYF. The CDR3 nucleotides read TGTGCCAGCAGCTTAGGGGGACAGGGATTAGATACGCAGTATTTT.